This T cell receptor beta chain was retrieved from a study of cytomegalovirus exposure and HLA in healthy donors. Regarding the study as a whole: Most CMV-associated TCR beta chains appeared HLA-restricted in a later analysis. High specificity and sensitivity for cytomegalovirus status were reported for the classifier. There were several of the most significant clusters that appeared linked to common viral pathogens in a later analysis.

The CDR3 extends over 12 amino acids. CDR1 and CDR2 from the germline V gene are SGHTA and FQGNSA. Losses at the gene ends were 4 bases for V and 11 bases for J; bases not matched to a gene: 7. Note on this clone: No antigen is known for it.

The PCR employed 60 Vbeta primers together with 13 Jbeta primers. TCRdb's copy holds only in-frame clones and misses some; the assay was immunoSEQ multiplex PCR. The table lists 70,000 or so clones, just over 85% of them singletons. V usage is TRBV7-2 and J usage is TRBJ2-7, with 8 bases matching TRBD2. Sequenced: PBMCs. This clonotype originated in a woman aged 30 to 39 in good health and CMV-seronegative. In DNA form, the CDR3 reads TGTGCCAGCAGCTCCCAGCGGGAGTGGAAGTACTTC. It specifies CASSSQREWKYF.